The rows below give T cell receptor beta chains drawn from one sample of a study of cytomegalovirus exposure and HLA in healthy donors. Repertoires were generated with immunoSEQ multiplex PCR, while TCRdb's copy carries only in-frame clones and drops some. The sample contains fewer than 130,000 clones, 50% to 65% of which appear only once. The sample taken for sequencing was PBMCs. These receptors came from a man aged 30 to 39 in good health and CMV-seropositive. Each CDR3 is given with its conserved first and last residue. The D gene is left open where the match is weak. Clone sizes are given selectively: once, few, many, or a class where the clone is expanded.

. | TRBJ1-3 | TRBV5-6 | . | TGTGCCAGCAGCTTGATGGGGCCAAACACCATATATTTT | CASSLMGPNTIYF
TRBD1 | TRBJ1-5 | TRBV19 | . | TGTGCCAGTAGTCACAGGGGCCCAAATCAGCCCCAGCATTTT | CASSHRGPNQPQHF
. | TRBJ1-2 | TRBV30 | few | TGTGCCTGGTCACGCCTCAGGGCGCGGAATGGCTACACCTTC | CAWSRLRARNGYTF
. | TRBJ1-2 | TRBV4-1 | . | TGCGCCAGCAGCCAATCGCTACAGGGTTTGTCCTATGGCTACACCTTC | CASSQSLQGLSYGYTF
. | TRBJ1-2 | TRBV27 | . | TGTGCCAGCAGTCTTCCGGGAGGCCCCCCCGACGGCTACACCTTC | CASSLPGGPPDGYTF
TRBD2 | TRBJ2-2 | TRBV7-9 | . | TGTGCCAGCACCCCGGGGGGGCGAACCGGGGAGCTGTTTTTT | CASTPGGRTGELFF
TRBD1 | TRBJ1-4 | TRBV29-1 | . | TGCAGCGTTGTTCTAGGGGGCGTATCCAGTGAAAAACTGTTTTTT | CSVVLGGVSSEKLFF
. | TRBJ1-5 | TRBV19 | . | TGTGCCAGTAGGGGGGGAAATCAGCCCCAGCATTTT | CASRGGNQPQHF
TRBD1 | TRBJ1-1 | TRBV18 | . | TGTGCCAGCTCGGGACAGGCGAACACTGAAGCTTTCTTT | CASSGQANTEAFF
. | TRBJ1-6 | TRBV10-3 | . | TGTGCCATCAGTGAGGCAGGGGCCGAGGGAATCGGGGAAAGCTCCTATAATTCACCCCTCCACTTT | CAISEAGAEGIGESSYNSPLHF
TRBD1 | TRBJ2-1 | TRBV7-9 | . | TGTTCCAGCAGCTTAGCTTCGGGACAGGAGTTCTTC | CSSSLASGQEFF
. | TRBJ1-1 | TRBV5-1 | . | TGCGCCAGCAGCCAACAGACGGTGAACACTGAAGCTTTCTTT | CASSQQTVNTEAFF
TRBD1 | TRBJ1-4 | TRBV6-1 | . | TGTGCCACCATACTCACAGGGGGGGATGAAAAACTGTTTTTT | CATILTGGDEKLFF
. | TRBJ1-4 | TRBV2 | few | TGTGCCAGCAGAGAAGGTCTTTATGAAAAACTGTTTTTT | CASREGLYEKLFF
. | TRBJ1-1 | TRBV5-1 | . | TGCGCCAGCAGTCAGTCAGGGCCAACTGAAGCTTTCTTT | CASSQSGPTEAFF
TRBD2 | TRBJ2-3 | TRBV18 | . | TGTGCCAGCTCACCTCTAGCGGGGGCGACAGATACGCAGTATTTT | CASSPLAGATDTQYF
TRBD2 | TRBJ2-3 | TRBV19 | few | TGTGCCAGTAGTCAAGGACTAGCGGGGGGCCGCCGCACAGATACGCAGTATTTT | CASSQGLAGGRRTDTQYF
. | TRBJ2-2 | TRBV5-1 | . | TGCGCCAGCAGCTGGGGACTCCCAAGGGGCAGCGGGGAGCTGTTTTTT | CASSWGLPRGSGELFF
TRBD2 | TRBJ2-7 | TRBV29-1 | once | TGCAGCGTTGGGACTAGCGGGGCTTCCTACGAGCAGTACTTC | CSVGTSGASYEQYF
. | TRBJ2-5 | TRBV5-8 | . | TGTGCATCAAACACGGTCGGGACTCAAGAGACCCAGTACTTC | CASNTVGTQETQYF
. | TRBJ2-5 | TRBV7-9 | . | TGTGCCAGCAGCTTAGTTCAGGTCCAAGAGACCCAGTACTTC | CASSLVQVQETQYF
. | TRBJ2-6 | TRBV30 | . | TGTGCCTGTACCCGACTGAGGACTTTCCGCTCTGGGGCCAACGTCCTGACTTTC | CACTRLRTFRSGANVLTF
. | TRBJ1-2 | TRBV6-5 | . | TGTGCCAGCAGCCCTAGAGACAACTATGGCTACACCTTC | CASSPRDNYGYTF
. | TRBJ2-7 | TRBV9 | . | TGTGCCAGCCAAGGGGTCGCGTTGCACGAGCAGTACTTC | CASQGVALHEQYF
. | TRBJ2-1 | TRBV14 | . | TGTGCCAGCAGCCAGCGGGTTCGCTCCTACAATGAGCAGTTCTTC | CASSQRVRSYNEQFF
TRBD1 | TRBJ2-2 | TRBV6-1 | . | TGTGCCAGCGGTGGGGGACAGGAGAACACCGGGGAGCTGTTTTTT | CASGGGQENTGELFF
. | TRBJ1-2 | TRBV19 | few | TGTGCCAGTAGTATAGATCTCACGGGAATTAGTGGCTACACCTTC | CASSIDLTGISGYTF
TRBD1 | TRBJ2-5 | TRBV7-9 | . | TGTTCCAGCAGCTCACGGGACAGGGTGTCCAAAGAGACCCAGTACTTC | CSSSSRDRVSKETQYF
. | TRBJ1-3 | TRBV7-8 | . | TGTGCCAGCAGCTTAGGAAGCGAGGGTGCTGGAAACACCATATATTTT | CASSLGSEGAGNTIYF
. | TRBJ1-2 | TRBV19 | . | . | CASSIVGQGSWLAF
TRBD2 | TRBJ2-1 | TRBV4-1 | . | TGCGCCAGCAGTCGCTCGGGACTAGCTTCGTTCAATGAGCAGTTCTTC | CASSRSGLASFNEQFF
. | TRBJ1-1 | TRBV11-2 | . | TGTGCCAGCAGCTTAGAGGACAGACCGACGGGGACTGAAGCTTTCTTT | CASSLEDRPTGTEAFF
. | TRBJ2-7 | TRBV5-1 | . | TGCGCCAGCAGCTTGCTATTAACCTACGAGCAGTACTTC | CASSLLLTYEQYF
. | TRBJ2-3 | TRBV6-5 | few | TGTGCCAGCGCAGTGGCTAGCACAGATACGCAGTATTTT | CASAVASTDTQYF
. | TRBJ1-2 | TRBV14 | . | TGTGCCAGCAGCGAACCCGGTGGGCTGCTTGGCGGCTACACCTTC | CASSEPGGLLGGYTF
TRBD2 | TRBJ2-1 | TRBV19 | . | TGTGCCAGTACCCCCGGGACTAGGGGTGGGGGTGAGCAGTTCTTC | CASTPGTRGGGEQFF
. | TRBJ1-4 | TRBV4-1 | . | TGCGCCAGCAGCCAAGTTATCGGACGGAGGGAAAAACTGTTTTTT | CASSQVIGRREKLFF
. | TRBJ2-1 | TRBV5-5 | few | TGTGCCAGCAGCTTGAGGGACTCGAACAATGAGCAGTTCTTC | CASSLRDSNNEQFF
TRBD1 | TRBJ2-7 | TRBV7-2 | . | TGTGCCAGCAGCTGGGACAGGGGCTACGAGCAGTACTTC | CASSWDRGYEQYF
TRBD1 | TRBJ1-2 | TRBV11-3 | few | TGTGCCAGCAGCACAGGGGGCAACTATGGCTACACCTTC | CASSTGGNYGYTF
TRBD1 | TRBJ2-7 | TRBV7-9 | . | TGTGCCAGCAGCCTGGGCGGACAGGGATATTACGAGCAGTACTTC | CASSLGGQGYYEQYF
. | TRBJ2-3 | TRBV5-1 | . | TGCGCCAGCAGCGCAACCACGGCAGATACGCAGTATTTT | CASSATTADTQYF
. | TRBJ1-6 | TRBV4-1 | few | TGCGCCAGCAGCCAAGCCTTGGCAGTTTATAATTCACCCCTCCACTTT | CASSQALAVYNSPLHF
TRBD2 | TRBJ2-2 | TRBV13 | . | TGTGCCAGCAGCACGGGACTAGCGGGGGTCACCGGGGAGCTGTTTTTT | CASSTGLAGVTGELFF
TRBD1 | TRBJ1-5 | TRBV2 | . | TGTGCCAGCCAGGCCGGGACAGGGAATCAGCCCCAGCATTTT | CASQAGTGNQPQHF
. | TRBJ2-3 | TRBV7-8 | . | TGTGCCAGCAGCTTAGAAAGGGTGGGTAGCGGCACAGATACGCAGTATTTT | CASSLERVGSGTDTQYF
. | TRBJ1-1 | TRBV9 | . | TGTGCCAGCAGCGTGTGGGAGGGAGGGAACACTGAAGCTTTCTTT | CASSVWEGGNTEAFF
TRBD2 | TRBJ2-1 | TRBV9 | once | TGTGCCAGCAGCCAGACGGGAGGGGGAGGGAATGAGCAGTTCTTC | CASSQTGGGGNEQFF
. | TRBJ1-3 | TRBV9 | . | TGTGCCAGCAGCGACGGGGGTGACTCTGGAAACACCATATATTTT | CASSDGGDSGNTIYF
TRBD1 | TRBJ1-2 | TRBV6-5 | . | TGTGCCAGCAGTTACGCGACAGGGTTGGAGGGCTACACCTTC | CASSYATGLEGYTF
. | TRBJ2-7 | TRBV5-6 | . | TGTGCCAGCAGCTTGATCCAGGAAGAATCGTTCGACTTC | CASSLIQEESFDF
TRBD1 | TRBJ1-2 | TRBV18 | . | TGTGCCAGCTCACCACTCACAGGGGGCTCTAATGGCTACACCTTC | CASSPLTGGSNGYTF
TRBD1 | TRBJ1-1 | TRBV6-5 | . | TGTGCCAGCAGTAATCCGGGACAGGGAGCTTTCTTT | CASSNPGQGAFF
TRBD1 | TRBJ2-3 | TRBV6-6 | . | TGTGCCAGCAGGGGGGGACAGGGCACAGATACGCAGTATTTT | CASRGGQGTDTQYF
. | TRBJ2-3 | TRBV5-1 | few | TGCGCCAGCAGCATACTAGGCTCTGGGACAGATACGCAGTATTTT | CASSILGSGTDTQYF
TRBD2 | TRBJ2-7 | TRBV6-5 | . | TGTGCCAGCAAACTAGCGGGGGGCTACGAGCAGTACTTC | CASKLAGGYEQYF
TRBD1 | TRBJ2-5 | TRBV9 | . | TGTGCCAGCAGCGCAACAGGGGGAGCGACCCAGTACTTC | CASSATGGATQYF
TRBD1 | TRBJ1-1 | TRBV30 | few | TGTGCCTGGGGGATCCGGGACAGGGACACTGAAGCTTTCTTT | CAWGIRDRDTEAFF
. | TRBJ1-1 | TRBV10-3 | few | TGTGCCATCAGTGAGTCGGCCAGTCTGAACACTGAAGCTTTCTTT | CAISESASLNTEAFF